A selection of T cell receptor beta chains follows, all from one sample in a study of OX40 agonist ivuxolimab in advanced cancers. Clones were read by immunoSEQ multiplex PCR, and TCRdb kept only the in-frame ones, dropping some. The data hold approximately 84,000 clones, with approximately 89% observed a single time. This material consisted of CD4+ or CD8+ T cells sorted from blood, taken in a trial of the OX40 agonist ivuxolimab. The receptors were gathered from an adult with an advanced solid tumor such as melanoma, head and neck, liver or kidney cancer. The CDR3 runs from the conserved cysteine through the conserved F or W. Fields, in order: CDR3 protein, CDR3 DNA, CDR3 length, V gene, clone size, D gene, J gene. The D gene is left open where the match is weak. Clone size is stated in some rows and not others, as once, few, many or a class when expanded.

CAWSVRQGTQPQHF	TGTGCCTGGAGTGTAAGGCAGGGAACTCAGCCCCAGCATTTT	14	TRBV30	NA	NA	TRBJ1-5
CASSLGGSYNEQFF	TGTGCCAGCAGCTTGGGGGGATCTTACAATGAGCAGTTCTTC	14	TRBV5-5	NA	NA	TRBJ2-1
CASSLGSEGLGYTF	TGTGCCAGCAGCTTAGGGTCTGAGGGACTTGGCTACACCTTC	14	TRBV7-6	NA	NA	TRBJ1-2
CASTERKNSGTQYF	TGTGCCAGCACCGAACGGAAAAACTCCGGGACCCAGTACTTC	14	TRBV27	once	NA	TRBJ2-5
CASSSDLGGREQYF	TGCGCCAGCAGCTCGGATCTGGGGGGGCGCGAGCAGTACTTC	14	TRBV5-1	NA	NA	TRBJ2-7
CASRNLKIGTPNEKLFF	TGTGCCAGCAGGAATTTAAAAATCGGGACTCCTAATGAAAAACTGTTTTTT	17	TRBV27	NA	NA	TRBJ1-4
CASSLEINDNSPLHF	TGCGCCAGCAGCCTGGAAATAAACGATAATTCACCCCTCCACTTT	15	TRBV5-1	NA	NA	TRBJ1-6
CASRHREWGYEQYF	TGTGCCAGCAGACACCGGGAGTGGGGATACGAGCAGTACTTC	14	TRBV6-5	NA	NA	TRBJ2-7
CASSVDRGHTDTQYF	TGTGCCAGCAGTGTCGACAGGGGGCACACAGATACGCAGTATTTT	15	TRBV2	NA	TRBD1	TRBJ2-3
CSVALVLTDTQYF	TGCAGCGTCGCACTAGTATTGACAGATACGCAGTATTTT	13	TRBV29-1	NA	NA	TRBJ2-3
CSVRTRLGNEQFF	TGCAGCGTGAGGACCAGACTAGGGAATGAGCAGTTCTTC	13	TRBV29-1	NA	NA	TRBJ2-1
CASSKDTFYNEQFF	TGTGCCAGTAGCAAGGACACATTCTACAATGAGCAGTTCTTC	14	TRBV19	NA	NA	TRBJ2-1
CASSVTGGPGYNEQFF	TGTGCCAGCAGCGTAACAGGGGGCCCGGGATACAATGAGCAGTTCTTC	16	TRBV5-4	NA	TRBD1	TRBJ2-1
CASRQTGENTEAFF	TGTGCCAGTAGACAGACAGGGGAGAACACTGAAGCTTTCTTT	14	TRBV19	few	TRBD1	TRBJ1-1
CASRQGGEEKLFF	TGTGCCAGCAGACAGGGAGGGGAGGAAAAACTGTTTTTT	13	TRBV6-6	NA	NA	TRBJ1-4
CASSYGQGQETQYF	TGTGCCAGCAGTTACGGGCAGGGCCAAGAGACCCAGTACTTC	14	TRBV6-6	NA	NA	TRBJ2-5
CASSVSSLAYEQYF	TGTGCCAGCAGCGTAAGTTCACTAGCCTACGAGCAGTACTTC	14	TRBV9	once	NA	TRBJ2-7
CASRPRTGTQHF	TGTGCCAGCAGACCACGGACAGGGACCCAGCATTTT	12	TRBV27	NA	TRBD1	TRBJ1-5
CASARGEDQPQHF	TGCGCCAGCGCTCGCGGGGAAGATCAGCCCCAGCATTTT	13	TRBV5-1	few	NA	TRBJ1-5
CASSVGTERIGEQYF	TGTGCCAGCAGCGTAGGGACGGAGCGGATCGGCGAGCAGTACTTC	15	TRBV9	few	NA	TRBJ2-7
CASSYSGGGGQPQHF	TGTGCCAGCAGTTACTCGGGGGGCGGAGGTCAGCCCCAGCATTTT	15	TRBV6-5	NA	NA	TRBJ1-5
CASSLAGTSGTRTHYEQYF	TGTGCCAGCAGTCTAGCCGGCACTAGCGGGACCCGGACCCACTACGAGCAGTACTTC	19	TRBV7-8	NA	TRBD2	TRBJ2-7
CASSYVGGGYEQYF	TGTGCCAGCAGTTACGTGGGGGGAGGGTACGAGCAGTACTTC	14	TRBV6-5	NA	TRBD2	TRBJ2-7
CASSIAESAFF	TGTGCCAGTAGTATAGCTGAATCGGCTTTCTTT	11	TRBV19	NA	NA	TRBJ1-1
CAWATGESQPQHF	TGTGCCTGGGCAACAGGGGAGAGTCAGCCCCAGCATTTT	13	TRBV30	once	TRBD1	TRBJ1-5
CASSIPTGQGTEAFF	TGTGCCAGTAGTATCCCCACGGGACAGGGGACTGAAGCTTTCTTT	15	TRBV19	NA	TRBD1	TRBJ1-1
CASSPQVRTGTYEQYF	TGTGCCAGCAGCCCCCAGGTTAGGACGGGGACCTACGAGCAGTACTTC	16	TRBV5-4	NA	NA	TRBJ2-7
CASSSRLAGNTGELFF	TGCGCCAGCAGCTCCCGACTAGCGGGGAACACCGGGGAGCTGTTTTTT	16	TRBV5-1	once	TRBD2	TRBJ2-2
CASSEVEGNTIYF	TGCGCCAGCAGTGAGGTGGAAGGAAACACCATATATTTT	13	TRBV10-2	NA	NA	TRBJ1-3
CASSLDSGGSGELFF	TGTGCCAGCAGCCTTGATAGCGGGGGTTCCGGGGAGCTGTTTTTT	15	TRBV7-2	once	TRBD2	TRBJ2-2
CASRPTGTTNEKLFF	TGCGCCAGCAGACCTACAGGGACAACTAATGAAAAACTGTTTTTT	15	TRBV5-1	NA	NA	TRBJ1-4
CASNLEFRDLYNEQFF	TGTGCCAGTAATTTGGAGTTCAGGGATCTCTACAATGAGCAGTTCTTC	16	TRBV19	NA	NA	TRBJ2-1
CASSQDRVWGSSYNSPLHF	TGTGCCAGCAGCCAAGATCGAGTGTGGGGGAGCTCCTATAATTCACCCCTCCACTTT	19	TRBV4-2	once	NA	TRBJ1-6
CASSLSGRGQETQYF	TGTGCCAGCAGCCTTAGCGGGAGAGGGCAAGAGACCCAGTACTTC	15	TRBV7-3	NA	TRBD2	TRBJ2-5
CASSLWGIGTQYF	TGTGCCAGCAGCTTGTGGGGGATTGGGACCCAGTACTTC	13	TRBV11-2	NA	NA	TRBJ2-5
CASSPRPVLADKSSYNEQFF	TGTGCCAGCAGTCCGAGACCGGTACTAGCGGACAAAAGCTCCTACAATGAGCAGTTCTTC	20	TRBV2	NA	TRBD2	TRBJ2-1
CASSLVLALSDTQYF	TGCGCCAGCAGCTTGGTACTAGCTCTATCAGATACGCAGTATTTT	15	TRBV5-1	NA	NA	TRBJ2-3
CASSLGGGSPGANVLTF	TGCGCCAGCAGCTTGGGAGGGGGTTCCCCTGGGGCCAACGTCCTGACTTTC	17	TRBV5-1	once	NA	TRBJ2-6
CASSTRDGRGGYTF	TGTGCCAGCAGCACAAGGGACGGCCGCGGGGGCTACACCTTC	14	TRBV5-4	NA	NA	TRBJ1-2
CASSFRRDRGYTF	TGTGCCAGCAGTTTCAGGAGGGATCGGGGCTACACCTTC	13	TRBV28	NA	NA	TRBJ1-2
CASSPYGDTQYF	TGTGCCAGCAGCCCCTATGGAGATACGCAGTATTTT	12	TRBV7-8	NA	NA	TRBJ2-3
CASSLFRGFSGNTIYF	TGTGCCAGCAGCTTGTTCAGGGGGTTCTCTGGAAACACCATATATTTT	16	TRBV5-6	NA	TRBD1	TRBJ1-3
CASSRGQDYNSPLHF	TGTGCCAGCAGCCGAGGACAGGACTATAATTCACCCCTCCACTTT	15	TRBV5-4	NA	TRBD1	TRBJ1-6
CATRGAEGSPLHF	TGTGCCACCCGTGGGGCAGAGGGTTCACCCCTCCACTTT	13	TRBV2	NA	NA	TRBJ1-6
CASSYSHSSGNTIYF	TGTGCCAGCAGTTACTCACACAGCTCTGGAAACACCATATATTTT	15	TRBV6-5	once	NA	TRBJ1-3
CASRYGTGGHYGYTF	TGTGCCAGCAGATACGGGACAGGGGGCCATTACGGCTACACCTTC	15	TRBV5-6	NA	TRBD1	TRBJ1-2
CASSIDVDTIGPLHF	TGTGCCAGTAGTATAGATGTGGATACGATCGGACCCCTCCACTTT	15	TRBV19	NA	NA	TRBJ1-6
CASSEGMSQPQHF	TGTGCCAGCAGTGAGGGCATGTCCCAGCCCCAGCATTTT	13	TRBV2	NA	NA	TRBJ1-5
CASSLPSGTVHEQFF	TGTGCCAGCAGCTTGCCCTCCGGGACCGTCCATGAGCAGTTCTTC	15	TRBV5-4	NA	NA	TRBJ2-1
CASSQGRGRARWANVLTF	TGCGCCAGCAGCCAAGGCAGGGGTCGCGCGCGTTGGGCCAACGTCCTGACTTTC	18	TRBV4-1	NA	NA	TRBJ2-6
CASSLGVGGTSGTNEQFF	TGTGCCAGCAGCTTAGGAGTTGGCGGGACTAGCGGGACCAATGAGCAGTTCTTC	18	TRBV13	once	TRBD2	TRBJ2-1
CASSLRQGQAGANVLTF	TGTGCCAGTAGTCTCAGACAGGGGCAAGCTGGGGCCAACGTCCTGACTTTC	17	TRBV19	NA	TRBD1	TRBJ2-6
CASRSGRYNSPLHF	TGTGCCAGCAGATCAGGACGGTATAATTCACCCCTCCACTTT	14	TRBV6-5	NA	NA	TRBJ1-6
CASSLGGTGPEQFF	TGTGCCAGCAGCTTAGGGGGTACTGGGCCTGAGCAGTTCTTC	14	TRBV7-3	NA	NA	TRBJ2-1
CASSLETGANTEAFF	TGTGCCAGCAGCTTAGAAACAGGGGCGAACACTGAAGCTTTCTTT	15	TRBV7-9	NA	TRBD1	TRBJ1-1
CASSPRASGSTGELFF	TGTGCCAGCTCACCACGGGCTAGCGGGAGCACCGGGGAGCTGTTTTTT	16	TRBV18	NA	TRBD2	TRBJ2-2
CASSLKTGTHQPQHF	TGTGCCAGCAGTCTAAAGACAGGAACGCATCAGCCCCAGCATTTT	15	TRBV2	medium-sized	NA	TRBJ1-5
CASSSTSIGTGELFF	TGTGCCAGCAGTTCGACTAGCATTGGCACCGGGGAGCTGTTTTTT	15	TRBV6-4	once	TRBD2	TRBJ2-2
CASSESLDRLTDTQYF	TGCGCCAGCAGTGAGTCGCTGGACAGGCTCACAGATACGCAGTATTTT	16	TRBV10-1	NA	TRBD1	TRBJ2-3
CASSLGAGSEEKLFF	TGTGCCAGCAGCTTAGGGGCCGGATCGGAGGAAAAACTGTTTTTT	15	TRBV7-9	NA	NA	TRBJ1-4